The rows below give T cell receptor beta chains drawn from one sample of a study of T cell clones after liver transplantation. Profiled with immunoSEQ multiplex PCR; TCRdb holds only in-frame clones, not every one. Here the sample spans about 58,000 clones, 70% being singletons. This specimen consisted of CD4+ T cells from blood, obtained at the approximately 16-month timepoint. The receptor set was obtained from a human patient who received a liver transplant. Some T cells may be transferred from the graft donor. The CDR3 runs from the conserved cysteine through the conserved F or W. A D gene is named only where the DNA matches it firmly. A row's size may be missing; if present it is once, few, many or a size class.

d_call	v_call	clone_size	j_call	cdr3_nt	cdr3_aa
NA	TRBV27	few	TRBJ1-1	TGTGCCAGCAGGAGATACACTGAAGCTTTCTTT	CASRRYTEAFF
NA	TRBV2	NA	TRBJ2-6	TGTGCCAGCAGTGCCACCTCTGGGGCCAACGTCCTGACTTTC	CASSATSGANVLTF
NA	TRBV9	NA	TRBJ2-2	TGTGCCAGCAGCTCTCGAGGTGGATCTAACACCGGGGAGCTGTTTTTT	CASSSRGGSNTGELFF
NA	TRBV28	NA	TRBJ1-6	TGTGCCAGCAGTACCGCCGGGACACGGATCCTCTTT	CASSTAGTRILF
NA	TRBV9	NA	TRBJ1-5	TGTGCCAGCAGCGTAGGAAGTAGCAATCAGCCCCAGCATTTT	CASSVGSSNQPQHF
TRBD1	TRBV19	NA	TRBJ1-2	TGTGCCAGTAGTAGGGACTCGACAGGGAACTATGGCTACACCTTC	CASSRDSTGNYGYTF
NA	TRBV5-1	NA	TRBJ2-7	TGCGCCAGCAGGGACTTGAACGGGGGCTACGAGCAGTACTTC	CASRDLNGGYEQYF
NA	TRBV20-1	once	TRBJ2-7	TGCAGTGCTAGGGCGGAGGGGGAGCAGTACTTC	CSARAEGEQYF
TRBD1	TRBV7-2	NA	TRBJ2-6	TGTGCCAGCAGAACCGGGACAGTCAACGTCCTGACTTTC	CASRTGTVNVLTF
NA	TRBV2	NA	TRBJ1-3	TGTGCCAGCAGGAGGCAGGGTCTGACTGGAAACACCATATATTTT	CASRRQGLTGNTIYF
TRBD1	TRBV29-1	NA	TRBJ1-1	TGCAGCGTCTCAGGGGGCTACACTGAAGCTTTCTTT	CSVSGGYTEAFF
TRBD1	TRBV6-5	NA	TRBJ2-5	TGTGCCAGCAGTTACTCGTTAACAAGGGGGCGGGAGACCCAGTACTTC	CASSYSLTRGRETQYF
NA	TRBV11-1	NA	TRBJ1-2	TGTGCCAGCAGCTTATCGTCCGGCAGACTCTATGGCTACACCTTC	CASSLSSGRLYGYTF
NA	TRBV5-1	NA	TRBJ1-4	TGCGCCAGCAGCTTGGGAGGGGCAGCAACTAATGAAAAACTGTTTTTT	CASSLGGAATNEKLFF
NA	TRBV5-4	NA	TRBJ2-5	TGTGCCAGCAGCCCCGCCGGGGGCCCCCACCAGGAGACCCAGTACTTC	CASSPAGGPHQETQYF
NA	TRBV6-4	NA	TRBJ1-1	TGTGCCAGCAGTCGAGAGGCTGATGGGGACACTGAAGCTTTCTTT	CASSREADGDTEAFF
NA	TRBV19	NA	TRBJ2-1	TGTGCCAGTAGTGCGCAGAGGAATGAGCAGTTCTTC	CASSAQRNEQFF
NA	TRBV6-1	NA	TRBJ2-1	TGTGCCAGCAGTGTACAGGGCAAAGACAATGAGCAGTTCTTC	CASSVQGKDNEQFF
TRBD2	TRBV2	NA	TRBJ2-6	TGTGCCGGCCCGGATAGGGAGGGGCCTGGGGCCAACGTCCTGACTTTC	CAGPDREGPGANVLTF
NA	TRBV27	NA	TRBJ1-6	TGTGCCAGCAGTTTCCAAGACTCACCCCTCCACTTT	CASSFQDSPLHF
NA	TRBV28	once	TRBJ1-4	TGTGCCAGCAGTTTATCATGGGACGGAATGGGGACTAATGAAAAACTGTTTTTT	CASSLSWDGMGTNEKLFF
NA	TRBV10-3	few	TRBJ1-1	TGTGCCATCAGTGAACAGGGAAACACTGAAGCTTTCTTT	CAISEQGNTEAFF
NA	TRBV15	NA	TRBJ1-5	TGTGCCACCAGCAGAGGGCGCAATCAGCCCCAGCATTTT	CATSRGRNQPQHF
NA	TRBV19	few	TRBJ2-5	TGTGCCAGTAGTGCCGGGACTCTGGGGACCCAGTACTTC	CASSAGTLGTQYF
NA	TRBV10-3	many	TRBJ1-5	TGTGCCATCAGTCCCGAGGGTAATCAGCCCCAGCATTTT	CAISPEGNQPQHF
NA	TRBV11-1	NA	TRBJ2-3	TGTGCCAGCAGCTTCCAGGGCGCAGATACGCAGTATTTT	CASSFQGADTQYF
NA	TRBV30	few	TRBJ1-5	TGTGCCTGGAGTGTGCAGCATCAGCCCCAGCATTTT	CAWSVQHQPQHF
NA	TRBV7-2	NA	TRBJ1-2	TGTGCCAGCAGCTTGGGGGGTCACTATGGCTACACCTTC	CASSLGGHYGYTF
TRBD2	TRBV25-1	NA	TRBJ2-2	TGTGCCAGCAGTTCCCGACTAGCGGCGAACACCGGGGAGCTGTTTTTT	CASSSRLAANTGELFF
NA	TRBV15	NA	TRBJ1-1	TGTGCCACCAGCAGAGATCACGGCAGAGTGAACACTGAAGCTTTCTTT	CATSRDHGRVNTEAFF
NA	TRBV27	NA	TRBJ1-4	TGTGCCAGCTCGGACAGTGAGAATGAAAAACTGTTTTTT	CASSDSENEKLFF
NA	TRBV27	NA	TRBJ1-2	TGTGCCAGCAGTTTCTCTGACAGGAACTATGGCTACACCTTC	CASSFSDRNYGYTF
NA	TRBV7-6	NA	TRBJ2-2	TGTGCCAGCAGCCCCGGACAGCGAGACACCGGGGAGCTGTTTTTT	CASSPGQRDTGELFF
NA	TRBV6-1	few	TRBJ2-6	TGTGCCAGCAGTGAAGCATCCGGGGCCAACGTCCTGACTTTC	CASSEASGANVLTF
TRBD1	TRBV7-2	once	TRBJ2-5	TGTGCCAGCAGCTTAGACAGGGGAGAGACCCAGTACTTC	CASSLDRGETQYF
NA	TRBV5-1	NA	TRBJ1-4	TGCGCCAGCAGCTTGGACACGGGGTTAGGTAATGAAAAACTGTTTTTT	CASSLDTGLGNEKLFF
TRBD2	TRBV7-6	NA	TRBJ2-3	TGTGCCAGCAGCTTAGGGTCGAGCGGGGGGGCCGGGGGCACAGATACGCAGTATTTT	CASSLGSSGGAGGTDTQYF
NA	TRBV6-1	NA	TRBJ2-2	TGTGCCAGCATCCCAACTAGGGCCGGGGAGCTGTTTTTT	CASIPTRAGELFF
NA	TRBV7-9	once	TRBJ1-4	TGTGCCAGCAGCCCCGTGAAGGATGAAAAACTGTTTTTT	CASSPVKDEKLFF
NA	TRBV7-2	NA	TRBJ2-1	TGTGCCAGCAGCTTAAGAGCGGGTGGGGGAGGATGGAATGAGCAGTTCTTC	CASSLRAGGGGWNEQFF
NA	TRBV19	NA	TRBJ2-2	TGTGCCAGTAGTATAGCCCACAACACCGGGGAGCTGTTTTTT	CASSIAHNTGELFF
NA	TRBV6-4	NA	TRBJ2-1	TGTGCCAGCAGTGTAGAAACAGGGAATGAGCAGTTCTTC	CASSVETGNEQFF
NA	TRBV11-2	NA	TRBJ2-3	TGTGCCAGCAGCTTAGTATCGGGCTGGGGCACAGATACGCAGTATTTT	CASSLVSGWGTDTQYF
NA	TRBV19	NA	TRBJ2-1	TGTGCCAGTAGTATGGAAAGGTCGGGGGGCGCGAGGCAGTTCTTC	CASSMERSGGARQFF
NA	TRBV27	NA	TRBJ2-2	TGTGCCAGCAGCAAAGACAGCGTAGAAGACACCGGGGAGCTGTTTTTT	CASSKDSVEDTGELFF
TRBD2	TRBV5-1	NA	TRBJ2-2	TGCGCCAGCAGCTTGCTAGCGGGTCTGAACACCGGGGAGCTGTTTTTT	CASSLLAGLNTGELFF
NA	TRBV5-1	NA	TRBJ2-2	TGCGCCAGCAGCTCCGGACAAAACACCGGGGAGCTGTTTTTT	CASSSGQNTGELFF
TRBD1	TRBV12-5	once	TRBJ1-4	TGTGCTAGTGGTTGGGACAGTGAAAAACTGTTTTTT	CASGWDSEKLFF
TRBD2	TRBV27	few	TRBJ2-5	TGTGCCAGCAGTTTGGGTAGCGGGAGGGTTACAGCAACAGGGACCCAGTACTTC	CASSLGSGRVTATGTQYF
TRBD2	TRBV5-1	few	TRBJ2-3	TGCGCCAGCAGCTTAGCGGGAGTTGGGACAGATACGCAGTATTTT	CASSLAGVGTDTQYF
NA	TRBV6-5	NA	TRBJ1-1	TGTGCCAGCAGTTACTCGAAGGGGGGCGGGAACACTGAAGCTTTCTTT	CASSYSKGGGNTEAFF
NA	TRBV18	NA	TRBJ2-3	TGTGCCAGCTCACCCCCCACAGATACGCAGTATTTT	CASSPPTDTQYF
TRBD2	TRBV6-1	NA	TRBJ2-1	TGTGCCAGCAGTGCGGGACTAGCGGGGGCCTACAATGAGCAGTTCTTC	CASSAGLAGAYNEQFF